What follows is one T cell receptor (beta chain) and its context. Original handling: Estimation of nucleated cell counts relied on the amplification of reference gene primers. Clones were read by immunoSEQ multiplex PCR, and TCRdb kept only the in-frame ones, dropping some. From that table come the V and J calls and clone size; the DNA was used to work out D and trimming. Here the sample spans 380,000 or so clones, roughly 80% being singletons. The CDR3 loop spans 15 amino acids. Trimming cost V 6 bases and J 5 bases, with 16 bases left between them. Germline-derived CDR1 and CDR2 are SNHLY and FYNNEI. The entry originates in a study of blood T cell repertoires in COVID-19. About the research overall: Spain, Italy and the United States supplied samples that represented acute and convalescent COVID-19. The analysed material was cDNA or gDNA that came from T cells, B-cell-depleted T cells, or PBMCs.

This rearrangement joins TRBV2 to TRBJ2-2, with D tentatively TRBD1 (8 bases). The material sequenced was peripheral blood. The receptor's source is a human donor with acute or convalescent COVID-19. The donor label of this sample is uncertain. CDR3 DNA sequence: TGTGCCAGCAGCCGACAGGGGAGGGAAACCGGGGAGCTGTTTTTT. Its translation is CASSRQGRETGELFF.